The 8 T cell receptor beta chains listed next were all sequenced from one sample in a study of blood T cell repertoires in COVID-19. Clones were sequenced by immunoSEQ multiplex PCR, and TCRdb holds only the in-frame ones, with some missing. Of about 300,000 clones in the sample, under 90% were seen once. Sequencing input: PBMCs or T cells enriched from blood (not recorded which). These receptors were obtained from a man younger than 45 who had recovered from COVID-19.

This rearrangement joins TRBV2 to TRBJ2-1; D remains unclear. The CDR3 runs to 15 residues. V shed 3 bases and J shed 1 base, with 10 bases lying between them. The germline CDR1 and CDR2 sequences are SNHLY and FYNNEI. CDR3 DNA: TGTGCCAGCAGTGACCTGACAAGATCCTACAATGAGCAGTTCTTC. Translated, it gives CASSDLTRSYNEQFF.

J is TRBJ1-2 and V is TRBV2, with 9 bases identical to TRBD1. The junction had 9 bases not matched to a gene; V was cut back by 4 bases and J by 0 bases. Germline V gene data show CDR1 as SNHLY and CDR2 as FYNNEI. The CDR3 is 17 residues long. The CDR3 sequence is CASSGTDRGVTNYGYTF. In DNA, the CDR3 is TGTGCCAGCAGTGGAACGGACAGGGGAGTTACTAACTATGGCTACACCTTC.

This clone appeared a single time. V usage is TRBV2 and J usage is TRBJ2-5; 9 positions match TRBD2. Germline CDR1 SNHLY, CDR2 FYNNEI. CDR3 length equals 17 residues. V lost 8 bases and J lost 4; bases outside the gene matches: 17. CDR3 protein: CASRGGQRGAAGETQYF. The CDR3 DNA is TGTGCCAGCCGGGGAGGGCAGCGGGGGGCCGCAGGAGAGACCCAGTACTTC.

The gene calls are TRBV28 and TRBJ2-2, with 10 bases that match TRBD2. The CDR3 consists of 15 residues. Trimming took 4 bases from V and 4 from J; bases not matched to a gene: 3. CDR1 MDHEN and CDR2 SYDVKM come from the germline V gene. Here the CDR3 DNA reads TGTGCCAGCAGTTATCTAGCGGGGGCCACCGGGGAGCTGTTTTTT. It yields the protein CASSYLAGATGELFF. Full variable domain (outside the CDR3, taken from reference TRBV28 and TRBJ2-2): DVKVTQSSRYLVKRTGEKVFLECVQDMDHENMFWYRQDPGLGLRLIYFSYDVKMKEKGDIPEGYSVSREKKERFSLILESASTNQTSMYLCASSYLAGATGELFFGEGSRLTVL.

This clone was observed a single time. J is TRBJ1-3 and V is TRBV5-1; possible D gene TRBD1, 5 bases. From germline, CDR1 is SGHRS and CDR2 YFSETQ. The CDR3 consists of 16 residues. Trimming removed 4 bases at V and 0 bases at J, with 14 bases between. The CDR3 protein is CASSGGGTNSGNTIYF. CDR3 nucleotides: TGCGCCAGCAGCGGTGGGGGGACGAACTCTGGAAACACCATATATTTT.

This chain joins TRBV5-1 and TRBJ2-3; tentative D call: TRBD2 (6 bases). The CDR3 sequence is 13 residues long. Germline assignment: CDR1 SGHRS and CDR2 YFSETQ. Trimming took 7 bases from V and 3 from J, leaving 12 bases between them. The CDR3 sequence is CASSSGETDTQYF. The CDR3 bases are TGCGCCAGCTCCTCGGGAGAGACAGATACGCAGTATTTT.

The rearrangement uses TRBV4-1 and TRBJ2-3, with D possibly matching TRBD2 (6 bases). The CDR3 consists of 15 residues. V was trimmed by 1 base and J by 2 bases, leaving 10 bases between them. Germline lookup yields CDR1 MGHRA and CDR2 YSYEKL. The CDR3 spells CASSQVGGVTDTQYF. CDR3 DNA sequence: TGCGCCAGCAGCCAAGTTGGCGGGGTCACAGATACGCAGTATTTT.

The chain uses TRBV7-8 and TRBJ2-5; 8 bases are shared with TRBD2. The CDR3 loop spans 15 amino acids. The germline gives CDR1 SGHVS, CDR2 FQNEAQ. The J segment lost 5 bases and the V segment lost 4 bases, leaving 9 bases of the junction unmatched. CDR3 in amino acids: CASSSLRGGGETQYF. The DNA of the CDR3 is TGTGCCAGCAGCTCCCTCCGGGGGGGCGGGGAGACCCAGTACTTC.